The source of this T cell receptor beta chain is a study of graft-versus-host responses after intestinal transplantation. With respect to this clone: Antigen: not known. Given the absence of the conserved phenylalanine or tryptophan at the CDR3 end, a read error is likely. The DNA is left out, because the CDR3 cannot be placed on it with certainty; the CDR3 is given as TCRdb lists it.

The CDR3 spans 16 amino acids, including both terminal residues. CDR1 is MGHRA and CDR2 is YSYEKL in the germline V gene. Overall study findings and caveats: Within allografts, high graft-versus-host to host-versus-graft clonal ratios were seen among patients with graft-donor T cell macrochimerism. Levels of circulating GvH clones at their peak were associated with early post-transplant HvG declines.

Generated by immunoSEQ multiplex PCR, the TCRdb table keeps only in-frame clones and is missing some. The sample yields approximately 100,000 clones, 93% seen once. This sequence joins TRBV4-1 and TRBJ2-3; the table's D call, TRBD2, was not checked against the DNA. The sample here was unstimulated CD8+ T cells sorted from spleen or lymph node cells, taken before intestinal transplant. The receptor was derived from a human donor who received an intestinal transplant. CDR3 sequence reads: CASSQVPTTPATSSFL.